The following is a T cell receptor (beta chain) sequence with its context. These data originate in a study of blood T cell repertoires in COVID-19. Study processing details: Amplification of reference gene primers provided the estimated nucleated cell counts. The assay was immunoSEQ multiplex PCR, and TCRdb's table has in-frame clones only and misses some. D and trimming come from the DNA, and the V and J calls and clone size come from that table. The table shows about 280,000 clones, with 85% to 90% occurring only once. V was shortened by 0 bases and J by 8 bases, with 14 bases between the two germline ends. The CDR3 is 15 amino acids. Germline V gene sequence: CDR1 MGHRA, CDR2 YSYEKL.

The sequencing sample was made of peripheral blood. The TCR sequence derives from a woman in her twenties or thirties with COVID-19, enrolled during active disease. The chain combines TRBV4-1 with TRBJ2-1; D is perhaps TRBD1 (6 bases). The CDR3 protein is CASSQEGARLYEQFF. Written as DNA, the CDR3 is TGCGCCAGCAGCCAAGAGGGGGCGCGGTTATATGAGCAGTTCTTC.